The 10 T cell receptor beta chains reported below all come from one sample, sequenced in a study of CD8+CD57+ T cells in acquired aplastic anemia. For sequencing, patients were chosen who had shown expansion of CD8+CD57+ cells by flow cytometry. Profiling that covered TCR beta VDJ and CDR3 relied on genomic DNA as its template. Via MiXCR, TCRdb re-called the reads, giving one row per CDR3 protein. The data show more than 150,000 distinct CDR3 sequences, 48% seen once. Material for sequencing was sorted CD4+, CD8+, or CD8+CD57+ T cells (not recorded which) from PBMCs. The receptors shown here come from a human donor with aplastic anemia.

To note about this clonotype: The conserved final phenylalanine or tryptophan is absent from the CDR3, which likely points to a read error. V and J are TRBV24-1 and TRBJ1-2, with 7 nucleotides matching TRBD1. Germline values: CDR1 KGHDR, CDR2 SFDVKD. The CDR3 length is 15 residues. The V and J ends lost 3 bases and 4 bases, in that order; junction bases with no gene match: 7. The CDR3 DNA reads TGTGCCACCAGTGATCCTAGACAGGGACCCTATGGCTACACCCTC. As protein: CATSDPRQGPYGYTL.

In its sample, this clonotype was seen once. V is TRBV10-3 and J is TRBJ1-2; no clear D. The CDR3 covers 12 residues. Between the trimmed V and J ends, which lost 11 bases and 2 bases, there was a span of 12 bases. Germline V CDR1 and CDR2: ENHRY, SYGVKD. The CDR3: CAAGTANYGYTF. The CDR3 region has the DNA TGTGCCGCCGGTACGGCAAACTATGGCTACACCTTC.

This chain joins TRBV19 and TRBJ1-1; D call uncertain. This CDR3 has 14 residues. V was cut by 5 bases and J by 1 base, with 11 bases left in between. Germline CDR1 is LNHDA and CDR2 is SQIVND (reference sequence). For the CDR3, the DNA is TGTGCCAGTAGTCCTAGGGCCTCGAACACTGAAGCTTTCTTT. It translates to CASSPRASNTEAFF. Full variable domain (outside the CDR3, taken from reference TRBV19 and TRBJ1-1): DGGITQSPKYLFRKEGQNVTLSCEQNLNHDAMYWYRQDPGQGLRLIYYSQIVNDFQKGDIAEGYSVSREKKESFPLTVTSAQKNPTAFYLCASSPRASNTEAFFGQGTRLTVV.

The J gene is TRBJ2-7, the V gene TRBV19; D gene unclear. Trimming stripped 5 bases from V and 2 bases from J, with 16 bases between. The CDR3 consists of 15 residues. In germline, CDR1 is LNHDA, CDR2 SQIVND (reference sequence). CDR3 nucleotide sequence: TGTGCCAGTAGTCCCTCGGCAGGTGGGGCCTACGAGCAGTACTTC. Translated: CASSPSAGGAYEQYF.

The CDR3 reads CASILAGGDRRYF. The CDR3 DNA reads TGTGCCAGCATCCTAGCGGGAGGGGATCGGCGGTACTTC. This rearrangement joins TRBV6-1 to TRBJ2-7, with 12 bases fitting TRBD2. Trimming cost V 7 bases and J 12 bases; bases outside gene matches: 10. The CDR3 covers 13 residues. Germline-derived CDR1 and CDR2 are MNHNS and SASEGT.

The J gene is TRBJ2-2, the V gene TRBV12-3 or TRBV12-4, with D unclear. The germline V and J ends were trimmed by 3 bases and 7 bases, with 3 bases remaining between them. The CDR3 contains 11 residues. The CDR3 DNA follows: TGTGCCAGCAGTTTTGTCGGGGAGCTGTTTTTT. Residues: CASSFVGELFF.

This chain links TRBV5-1 with TRBJ1-4; 10 bases agree with TRBD1. The CDR3 loop spans 16 amino acids. V dropped 0 bases and J dropped 5; count of bases not matched to a gene: 4. Germline V gene data show CDR1 as SGHRS and CDR2 as YFSETQ. CDR3 amino acids: CASSLGQGARNEKLFF. The DNA for the CDR3 is TGCGCCAGCAGCTTGGGACAGGGGGCGAGAAATGAAAAACTGTTTTTT. Looking up the rest from reference TRBV5-1 and TRBJ1-4 gives the full variable domain: KAGVTQTPRYLIKTRGQQVTLSCSPISGHRSVSWYQQTPGQGLQFLFEYFSETQRNKGNFPGRFSGRQFSNSRSEMNVSTLELGDSALYLCASSLGQGARNEKLFFGSGTQLSVL.

The chain employs TRBV4-1 and TRBJ2-5, with TRBD1 matching 7 bases. Germline assignment: CDR1 MGHRA and CDR2 YSYEKL. V lost 1 base and J lost 2; bases outside the gene matches: 4. This CDR3 is built from 15 residues. In DNA, the CDR3 is TGCGCCAGCAGCCAAGTAGTACAGGGGCAAGAGACCCAGTACTTC. Translation gives CASSQVVQGQETQYF.

Only a few counts were recorded for this clonotype. The CDR3 protein is CAITKGQNGELFF. The CDR3 DNA is TGTGCCATCACCAAGGGACAGAACGGGGAGCTGTTTTTT. This chain links TRBV10-3 with TRBJ2-2; 7 nucleotides agree with TRBD1. V was pared by 7 bases and J by 7 bases, with 6 bases of the junction left unmatched. From germline, CDR1 is ENHRY and CDR2 SYGVKD. The CDR3 consists of 13 residues.

V and J are TRBV5-1 and TRBJ2-3, with D perhaps matching TRBD1 (6 bases). The CDR3 consists of 15 residues. Trimming removed 6 bases at V and 0 bases at J, with 14 bases between. Looked up from germline, CDR1 is SGHRS and CDR2 is YFSETQ. This CDR3 is CASKLSGQSTDTQYF. In DNA form, the CDR3 reads TGCGCCAGCAAACTATCAGGACAGAGCACAGATACGCAGTATTTT.